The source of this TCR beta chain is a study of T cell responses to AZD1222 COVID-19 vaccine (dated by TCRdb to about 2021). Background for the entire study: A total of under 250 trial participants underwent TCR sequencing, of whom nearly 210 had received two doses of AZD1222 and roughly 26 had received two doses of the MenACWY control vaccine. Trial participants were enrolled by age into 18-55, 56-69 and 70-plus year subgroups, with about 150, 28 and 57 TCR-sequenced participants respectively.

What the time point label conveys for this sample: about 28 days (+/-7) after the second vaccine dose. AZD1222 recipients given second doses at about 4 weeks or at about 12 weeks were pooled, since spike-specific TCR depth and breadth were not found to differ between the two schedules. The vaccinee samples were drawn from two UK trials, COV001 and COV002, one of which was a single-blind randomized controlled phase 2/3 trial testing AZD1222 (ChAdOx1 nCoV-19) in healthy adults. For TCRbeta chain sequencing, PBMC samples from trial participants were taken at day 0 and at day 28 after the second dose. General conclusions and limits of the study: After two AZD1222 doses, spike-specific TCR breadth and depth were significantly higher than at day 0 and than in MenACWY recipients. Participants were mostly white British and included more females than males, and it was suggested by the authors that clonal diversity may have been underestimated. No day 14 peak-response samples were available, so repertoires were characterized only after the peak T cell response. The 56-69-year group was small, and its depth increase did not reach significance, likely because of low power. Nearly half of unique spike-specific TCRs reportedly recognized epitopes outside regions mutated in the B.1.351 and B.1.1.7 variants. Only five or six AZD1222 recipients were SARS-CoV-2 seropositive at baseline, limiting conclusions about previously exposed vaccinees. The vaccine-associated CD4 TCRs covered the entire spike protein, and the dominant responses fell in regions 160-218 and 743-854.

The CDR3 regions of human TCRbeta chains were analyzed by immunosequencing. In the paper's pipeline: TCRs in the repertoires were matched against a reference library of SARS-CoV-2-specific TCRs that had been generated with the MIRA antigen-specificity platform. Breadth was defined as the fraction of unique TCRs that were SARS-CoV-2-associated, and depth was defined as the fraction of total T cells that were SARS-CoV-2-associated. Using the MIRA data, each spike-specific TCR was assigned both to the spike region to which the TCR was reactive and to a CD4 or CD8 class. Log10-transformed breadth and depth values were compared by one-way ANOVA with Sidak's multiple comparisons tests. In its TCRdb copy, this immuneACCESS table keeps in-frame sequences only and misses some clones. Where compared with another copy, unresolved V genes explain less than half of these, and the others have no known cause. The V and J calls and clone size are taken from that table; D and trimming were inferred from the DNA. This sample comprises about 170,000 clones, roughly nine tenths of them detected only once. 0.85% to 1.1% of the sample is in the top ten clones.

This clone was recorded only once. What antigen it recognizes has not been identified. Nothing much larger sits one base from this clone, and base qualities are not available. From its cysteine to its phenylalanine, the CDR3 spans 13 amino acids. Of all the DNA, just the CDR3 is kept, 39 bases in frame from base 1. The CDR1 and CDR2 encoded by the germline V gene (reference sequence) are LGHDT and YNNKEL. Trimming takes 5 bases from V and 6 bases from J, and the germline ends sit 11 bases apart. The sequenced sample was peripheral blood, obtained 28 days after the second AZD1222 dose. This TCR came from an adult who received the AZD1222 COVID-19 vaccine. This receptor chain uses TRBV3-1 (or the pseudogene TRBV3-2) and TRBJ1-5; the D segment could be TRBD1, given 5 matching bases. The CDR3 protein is CASSGGVSQPQHF. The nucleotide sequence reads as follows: TGTGCCAGCAGCGGAGGGGTTAGTCAGCCCCAGCATTTT.